Each of the 13 T cell receptor beta chains below was sequenced from the same sample in a study of shared clonotypes between healthy human individuals. TCRdb's table, derived via immunoSEQ multiplex PCR, lists solely in-frame clones and lacks some. The profile covers 1.6 million or so clones, with approximately 96% appearing a single time and roughly 1.1% taken by the ten largest. The specimen sequenced was naive CD4+ T cells sorted from blood. As to subset: CD45RA+ positively selected. Source of these receptors: a man younger than 40 in good health.

J is TRBJ2-3 and V is TRBV7-2, with 10 bases that match TRBD2. V lost 1 base and J lost 6; bases outside the gene matches: 10. This CDR3 is 17 amino acids long. CDR1 SGHTA and CDR2 FQGNSA come from the germline V gene. The DNA of the CDR3 is TGTGCCAGCAGCTTAGGAAAAACTAGCGGGGCTCGGGATACGCAGTATTTT. It yields the protein CASSLGKTSGARDTQYF.

This chain connects TRBV27 to TRBJ1-4; no reliable D call. Germline CDR1 reads MNHEY; CDR2 reads SMNVEV (reference sequence). V lost 2 bases, J lost 7 bases, and 11 bases lay in between. The CDR3 has 14 amino acids. This chain's CDR3 is CASSLARKGEKLFF. In DNA form, the CDR3 reads TGTGCCAGCAGTTTAGCGAGGAAGGGTGAAAAACTGTTTTTT.

The chain couples TRBV6-1 to TRBJ2-1; TRBD2 agrees at 9 bases. This CDR3 is built from 17 residues. V dropped 1 base and J dropped 2; count of bases not matched to a gene: 6. Germline values: CDR1 MNHNS, CDR2 SASEGT. The CDR3 here is CASSEDIAGVPYNEQFF. CDR3 nucleotide sequence: TGTGCCAGCAGTGAAGACATAGCGGGAGTTCCCTACAATGAGCAGTTCTTC.

The chain carries TRBV28 and TRBJ1-3; 8 bases agree with TRBD1. J was trimmed by 0 bases and V by 4 bases; bases with no gene match: 5. CDR1 and CDR2 (germline): MDHEN, SYDVKM. This CDR3 region has 16 residues. The CDR3 region is CASSSIDRGSGNTIYF. CDR3 DNA sequence: TGTGCCAGCAGTTCCATCGACAGGGGCTCTGGAAACACCATATATTTT.

This rearrangement joins TRBV19 to TRBJ2-1; 8 bases are a match to TRBD2. This CDR3 is 14 amino acids long. The germline CDR1 and CDR2 sequences are LNHDA and SQIVND (reference sequence). V dropped 7 bases and J dropped 8; count of bases not matched to a gene: 10. CDR3 protein: CASKRSGRGHEQFF. CDR3 DNA: TGTGCCAGTAAGCGGAGCGGGAGAGGCCATGAGCAGTTCTTC.

V and J are TRBV5-6 and TRBJ2-1; 7 nucleotides line up with TRBD2. Germline V gene data show CDR1 as SGHDT and CDR2 as YYEEEE. Trimming removed 4 bases from V and 15 bases from J; junction bases left unmatched: 10. The CDR3 length is 12 residues. CDR3 in amino acids: CASSQRGGAGFF. As DNA, the CDR3 is TGTGCCAGCAGCCAAAGGGGAGGGGCAGGGTTCTTC.

The V call is TRBV7-2, the J call TRBJ2-2; no clear D gene. V gave up 2 bases and J gave up 4 bases, with 11 bases separating them. The CDR3 length is 15 residues. CDR1 and CDR2 (germline): SGHTA, FQGNSA. In DNA form, the CDR3 reads TGTGCCAGCAGCTTAAGTGGGAAGGTCACCGGGGAGCTGTTTTTT. Protein sequence: CASSLSGKVTGELFF.

The chain couples TRBV5-6 to TRBJ2-1; 14 nucleotides line up with TRBD2. With V trimmed by 3 bases and J by 4 bases, 9 bases remained unmatched. The CDR3 covers 18 residues. The germline V gene has CDR1 SGHDT and CDR2 YYEEEE. CDR3 region: CASSSTGLAGGKYNEQFF. CDR3 coding DNA: TGTGCCAGCAGCTCGACTGGACTAGCGGGAGGAAAATACAATGAGCAGTTCTTC.

The genes are TRBV6-4 and TRBJ2-3, with a weak D call TRBD2 (5 bases). CDR3 length equals 14 residues. The germline gives CDR1 MRHNA, CDR2 SNTAGT. The V and J ends lost 1 base and 2 bases respectively, with 7 bases between them. The CDR3 sequence is CASSDLDSTDTQYF. DNA of the CDR3: TGTGCCAGCAGTGACTTGGACTCCACAGATACGCAGTATTTT.

J is TRBJ2-7 and V is TRBV6-6, with D hard to call. V gave up 0 bases and J gave up 4 bases, with 13 bases separating them. The CDR3 sequence is 15 residues long. Germline-derived CDR1 and CDR2 are MNHNY and SVGAGI (reference sequence). CDR3 loop: CASSYSKGRAYEQYF. DNA of the CDR3: TGTGCCAGCAGTTACTCGAAGGGCAGAGCTTACGAGCAGTACTTC.

The chain employs TRBV5-4 and TRBJ1-1; D ambiguous. This CDR3 has 12 amino acids. Trimming pared 6 bases from V and 5 bases from J, leaving 11 bases between. Germline V gives CDR1 SGHNT, CDR2 YYREEE (reference sequence). DNA of the CDR3: TGTGCCAGCAAAATCGGAGAAACTGAAGCTTTCTTT. It translates to CASKIGETEAFF.

V gene TRBV6-5 combines with J gene TRBJ2-1, with a tentative D call TRBD1 (6 bases). Germline CDR1 reads MNHEY; CDR2 reads SVGAGI. V lost 8 bases and J lost 6, with 20 bases in between. The CDR3 extends over 15 amino acids. CDR3 amino acids: CASAIWGTSGNEQFF. CDR3 nucleotides: TGTGCCAGCGCAATTTGGGGGACATCGGGCAATGAGCAGTTCTTC.

As concerns this clone: At the DNA level, this CDR3 is encoded by other sequences in the same sample as well. The rearrangement joins TRBV18 to TRBJ2-1; 10 bases are shared with TRBD1. This CDR3 is built from 15 residues. V shed 3 bases and J 1 base; nucleotides not matched to a gene: 0. Germline assignment: CDR1 KGHSH and CDR2 LQKENI. For the CDR3, the DNA is TGTGCCAGCTCACCGGGACAGGGGTCCTACAATGAGCAGTTCTTC. Its protein product is CASSPGQGSYNEQFF.